Below are 10 T cell receptor beta chains sequenced from a single sample in a study of T cell clones after liver transplantation. Assay used: immunoSEQ multiplex PCR; TCRdb lists only in-frame clones, some missing. The profile shows 53,000 or so clones, about 81% of them singletons. Material: CD4+ T cells from blood, obtained before liver transplant. These receptors were collected from a human donor who received a liver transplant.

The V call is TRBV7-2, the J call TRBJ1-2; D unclear. V dropped 2 bases and J dropped 10 bases, with 11 bases sitting between them. The CDR3 extends over 12 amino acids. From germline, CDR1 is SGHTA and CDR2 FQGNSA. The CDR3, as DNA: TGTGCCAGCAGCTTATCGGGCCGGCCCTACACCTTC. It codes for CASSLSGRPYTF. The full variable domain, rest sourced from reference TRBV7-2 and TRBJ1-2, is GAGVSQSPSNKVTEKGKDVELRCDPISGHTALYWYRQSLGQGLEFLIYFQGNSAPDKSGLPSDRFSAERTGGSVSTLTIQRTQQEDSAVYLCASSLSGRPYTFGSGTRLTVV.

The J gene is TRBJ2-1, the V gene TRBV29-1, with 15 bases matching TRBD2. Losses at the gene ends were 7 bases for V and 5 bases for J; bases not matched to a gene: 18. The CDR3 totals 19 residues. Germline CDR1 reads SQVTM; CDR2 reads ANQGSEA. In nucleotides, the CDR3 is TGCAGCGGGGGGACGGGACTAGCGGGAGGCTACAGGGGAGACAATGAGCAGTTCTTC. Translating it yields CSGGTGLAGGYRGDNEQFF.

The gene calls are TRBV6-6 and TRBJ1-2; D is uncertain. The ends were cut back, 6 bases at V and 8 bases at J, with 10 bases in the middle. The germline V gene encodes CDR1 MNHNY and CDR2 SVGAGI (reference sequence). The CDR3 has 11 amino acids. The CDR3 DNA reads as TGTGCCAGCAGCCCACCTCCCGGCTACACCTTC. Translating gives CASSPPPGYTF.

The table lists this clone with a count of one. V and J are TRBV11-2 and TRBJ2-1; the match to TRBD2 covers 8 bases. The junction had 9 bases not matched to a gene; V was cut back by 6 bases and J by 5 bases. Germline lookup yields CDR1 SGHAT and CDR2 FQNNGV. This CDR3 comprises 15 residues. This CDR3 reads CASRLGLGNNNEQFF. DNA of the CDR3: TGTGCCAGCAGACTGGGACTAGGAAATAACAATGAGCAGTTCTTC.

The chain employs TRBV18 and TRBJ1-1; weak D call: TRBD1 (5 bases). The CDR3 covers 14 residues. Germline V gives CDR1 KGHSH, CDR2 LQKENI. V dropped 2 bases and J dropped 3 bases, with 10 bases sitting between them. The DNA for the CDR3 is TGTGCCAGCTCACCAGCGGGGCTGGACACTGAAGCTTTCTTT. Translated, it gives CASSPAGLDTEAFF. Based on the CDR3 plus reference TRBV18 and TRBJ1-1, the full variable domain is NAGVMQNPRHLVRRRGQEARLRCSPMKGHSHVYWYRQLPEEGLKFMVYLQKENIIDESGMPKERFSAEFPKEGPSILRIQQVVRGDSAAYFCASSPAGLDTEAFFGQGTRLTVV.

This clone was counted once. The V and J genes are TRBV2 and TRBJ2-2, with 9 bases lining up with TRBD2. V gave up 7 bases and J gave up 1 base; unmatched junction bases: 4. The CDR3 is 15 residues long. Germline V lookup: CDR1 SNHLY, CDR2 FYNNEI. CDR3: CASIATSGNTGELFF. CDR3 nucleotide sequence: TGTGCCAGCATTGCGACTAGCGGGAACACCGGGGAGCTGTTTTTT. The whole variable domain, remainder taken from reference TRBV2 and TRBJ2-2, is EPEVTQTPSHQVTQMGQEVILRCVPISNHLYFYWYRQILGQKVEFLVSFYNNEISEKSEIFDDQFSVERPDGSNFTLKIRSTKLEDSAMYFCASIATSGNTGELFFGEGSRLTVL.

The count of this clone is one. The rearrangement joins TRBV11-2 to TRBJ2-5; 7 bases align to TRBD1. Trimming at V came to 5 bases and at J to 1 base, leaving 4 bases not matched to a gene. The CDR3 spans 14 residues. The germline V gene has CDR1 SGHAT and CDR2 FQNNGV. CDR3 in DNA: TGTGCCAGCAGCAGGGGGCACGTCCAAGAGACCCAGTACTTC. Amino acid sequence: CASSRGHVQETQYF.

This clone is a singleton in its sample. The chain employs TRBV4-2 and TRBJ2-7, with TRBD2 matching over 11 bases. Germline V CDR1 and CDR2: LGHNA, YNFKEQ. This CDR3 comprises 15 residues. J was trimmed by 4 bases and V by 0 bases; bases with no gene match: 2. CDR3 sequence reads: CASSQERTSGYEQYF. The CDR3 coding sequence is TGTGCCAGCAGCCAAGAGAGGACTAGCGGGTACGAGCAGTACTTC.

The chain couples TRBV18 to TRBJ1-2; 8 nucleotides line up with TRBD1. This CDR3 has 13 residues. Trimming at V came to 5 bases and at J to 2 bases, leaving 1 base not matched to a gene. The germline V gene has CDR1 KGHSH and CDR2 LQKENI. As DNA, the CDR3 is TGTGCCAGCTCATCAGGGGGCAACTATGGCTACACCTTC. The encoded protein is CASSSGGNYGYTF.

This chain connects TRBV29-1 to TRBJ1-1, with D unresolved. CDR1 is SQVTM, CDR2 ANQGSEA, per germline. Between the trimmed V and J ends, which lost 1 base and 10 bases, there was a span of 19 bases. CDR3 length: 14 residues. The DNA of the CDR3 is TGCAGCGTTGAAGTCCGGGCCAAGGTGGAGGGAGCTTTCTTT. Translating gives CSVEVRAKVEGAFF.